The clone carrying this T cell receptor (beta chain) was counted many times. This sample is part of a study of CD8 T cells in ankylosing spondylitis. Germline CDR1 reads SGHRS; CDR2 reads YFSETQ. The CDR3 totals 13 residues. Deletions cut 6 bases from V and 1 base from J, with 7 bases between. Each CDR3 protein gets one entry after TCRdb re-called the 5' RACE reads with MiXCR. The repertoire holds roughly 200,000 distinct CDR3 sequences, with about a quarter as singletons. The chain employs TRBV5-1 and TRBJ2-2; D is uncertain. The specimen was blood, either unsorted or a sorted T cell fraction (not recorded which). The clonotype was recovered from a male donor with ankylosing spondylitis or in good health (not recorded which). The CDR3 sequence: CASKAGNTGELFF. The DNA of the CDR3 is TGCGCCAGCAAAGCCGGGAACACCGGGGAGCTGTTTTTT.